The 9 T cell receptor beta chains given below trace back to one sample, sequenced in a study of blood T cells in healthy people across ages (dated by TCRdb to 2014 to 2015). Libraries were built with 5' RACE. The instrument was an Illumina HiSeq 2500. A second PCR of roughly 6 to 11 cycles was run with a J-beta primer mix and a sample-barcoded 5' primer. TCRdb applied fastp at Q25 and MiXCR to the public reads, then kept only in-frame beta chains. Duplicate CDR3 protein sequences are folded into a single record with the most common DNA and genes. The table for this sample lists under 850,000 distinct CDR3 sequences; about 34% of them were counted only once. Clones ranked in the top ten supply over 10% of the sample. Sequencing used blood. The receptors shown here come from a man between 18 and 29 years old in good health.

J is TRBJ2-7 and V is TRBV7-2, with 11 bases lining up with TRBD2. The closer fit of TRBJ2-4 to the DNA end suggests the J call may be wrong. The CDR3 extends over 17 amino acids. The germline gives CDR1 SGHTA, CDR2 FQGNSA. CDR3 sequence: CASSLAKRLAGKNIQYF. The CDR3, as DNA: TGTGCCAGCAGCTTAGCCAAGAGACTAGCGGGAAAAAACATTCAGTACTTC.

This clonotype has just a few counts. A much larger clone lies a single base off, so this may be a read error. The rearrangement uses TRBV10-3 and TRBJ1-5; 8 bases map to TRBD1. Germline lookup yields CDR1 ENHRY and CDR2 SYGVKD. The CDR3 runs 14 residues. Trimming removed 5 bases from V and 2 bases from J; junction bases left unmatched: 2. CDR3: CAISLTGGNQPQHF. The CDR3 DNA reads TGTGCCATCAGTTTGACAGGGGGCAATCAGCCCCAGCATTTT.

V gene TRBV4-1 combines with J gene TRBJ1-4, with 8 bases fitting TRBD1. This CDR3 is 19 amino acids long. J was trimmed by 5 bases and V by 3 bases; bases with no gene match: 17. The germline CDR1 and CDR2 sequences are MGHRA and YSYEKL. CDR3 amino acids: CASSHYTSGTGDQNEKLFF. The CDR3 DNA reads TGCGCCAGCAGCCACTACACTAGTGGGACAGGAGACCAAAATGAAAAACTGTTTTTT.

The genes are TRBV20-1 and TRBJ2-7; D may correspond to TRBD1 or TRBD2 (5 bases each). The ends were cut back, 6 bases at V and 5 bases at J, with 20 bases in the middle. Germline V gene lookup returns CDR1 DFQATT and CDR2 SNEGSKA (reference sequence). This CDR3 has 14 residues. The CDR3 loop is CSASNRDPIHEQYF. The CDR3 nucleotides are TGCAGTGCGAGCAACCGGGACCCCATCCACGAGCAGTACTTC.

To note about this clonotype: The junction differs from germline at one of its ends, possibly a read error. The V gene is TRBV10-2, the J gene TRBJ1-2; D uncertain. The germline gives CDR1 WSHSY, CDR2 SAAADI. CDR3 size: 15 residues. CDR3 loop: CASSTRPRTPYDYTF. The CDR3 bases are TGCGCCAGCAGCACCCGACCCAGGACCCCCTATGACTACACCTTC.

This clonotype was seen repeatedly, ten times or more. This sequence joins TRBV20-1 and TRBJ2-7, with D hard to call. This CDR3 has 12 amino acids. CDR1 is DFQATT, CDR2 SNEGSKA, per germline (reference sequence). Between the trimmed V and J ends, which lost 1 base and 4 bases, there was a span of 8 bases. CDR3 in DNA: TGCAGTGCTAGAGCACGTTTATACGAGCAGTACTTC. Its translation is CSARARLYEQYF.

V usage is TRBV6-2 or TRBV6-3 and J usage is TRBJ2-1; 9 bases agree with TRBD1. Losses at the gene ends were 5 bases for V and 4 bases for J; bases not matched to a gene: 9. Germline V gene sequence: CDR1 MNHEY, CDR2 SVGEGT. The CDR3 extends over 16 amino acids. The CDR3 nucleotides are TGTGCCAGCAGTGACGCCGGGACAGGGAGGTACAATGAGCAGTTCTTC. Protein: CASSDAGTGRYNEQFF.

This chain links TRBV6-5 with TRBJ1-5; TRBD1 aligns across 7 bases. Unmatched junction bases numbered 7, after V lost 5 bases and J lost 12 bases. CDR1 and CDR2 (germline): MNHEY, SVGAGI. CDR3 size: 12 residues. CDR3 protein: CASSPLNRGQHF. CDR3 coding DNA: TGTGCCAGCAGTCCCCTCAACAGGGGCCAGCATTTT.

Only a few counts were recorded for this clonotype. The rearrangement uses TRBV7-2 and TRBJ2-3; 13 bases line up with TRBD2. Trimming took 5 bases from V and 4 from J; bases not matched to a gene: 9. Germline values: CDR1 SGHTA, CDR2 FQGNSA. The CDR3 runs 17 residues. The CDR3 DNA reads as TGTGCCAGCAGCGCCTTAACTAGCGGGGGGGCGGCAGATACGCAGTATTTT. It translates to CASSALTSGGAADTQYF.